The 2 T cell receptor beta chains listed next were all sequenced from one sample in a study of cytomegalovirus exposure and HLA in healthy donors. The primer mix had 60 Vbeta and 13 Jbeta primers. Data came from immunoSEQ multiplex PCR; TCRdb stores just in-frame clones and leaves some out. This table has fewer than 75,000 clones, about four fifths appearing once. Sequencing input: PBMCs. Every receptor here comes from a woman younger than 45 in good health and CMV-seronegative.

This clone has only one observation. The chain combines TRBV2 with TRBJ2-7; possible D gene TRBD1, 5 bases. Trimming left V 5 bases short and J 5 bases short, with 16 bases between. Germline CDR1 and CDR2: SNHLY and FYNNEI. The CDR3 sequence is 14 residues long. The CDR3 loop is CASSSQGSGDEQYF. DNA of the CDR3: TGTGCCAGCAGTTCCCAGGGAAGTGGGGACGAGCAGTACTTC.

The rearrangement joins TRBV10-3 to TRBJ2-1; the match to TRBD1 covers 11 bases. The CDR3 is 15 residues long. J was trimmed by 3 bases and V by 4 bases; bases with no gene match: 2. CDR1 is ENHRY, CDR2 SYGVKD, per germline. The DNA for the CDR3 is TGTGCCATCAGTGGCGGGACAGGGGGCTACAATGAGCAGTTCTTC. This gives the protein CAISGGTGGYNEQFF.